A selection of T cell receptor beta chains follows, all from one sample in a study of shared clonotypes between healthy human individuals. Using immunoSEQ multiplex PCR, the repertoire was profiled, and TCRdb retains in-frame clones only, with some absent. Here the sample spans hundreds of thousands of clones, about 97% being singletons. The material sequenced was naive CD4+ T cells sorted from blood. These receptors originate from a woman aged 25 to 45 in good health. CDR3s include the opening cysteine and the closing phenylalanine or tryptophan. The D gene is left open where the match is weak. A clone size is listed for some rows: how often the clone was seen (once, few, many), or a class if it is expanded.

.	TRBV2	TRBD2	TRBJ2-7	CASSEPGLAKYEQYF	TGTGCCAGCAGTGAACCGGGACTAGCGAAATACGAGCAGTACTTC
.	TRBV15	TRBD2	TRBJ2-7	CATSSLAGGLRSQYF	TGTGCCACCAGCAGTCTAGCGGGCGGGCTGCGGTCGCAGTACTTC
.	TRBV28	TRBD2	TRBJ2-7	CASSLRPSGSFTYEQYF	TGTGCCAGCAGTTTAAGGCCTAGCGGGAGCTTTACCTACGAGCAGTACTTC
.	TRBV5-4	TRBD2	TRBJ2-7	CASSFGLAGVEQYF	TGTGCCAGCAGCTTCGGACTAGCGGGAGTCGAGCAGTACTTC
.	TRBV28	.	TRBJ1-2	CASSLMDYGYTF	TGTGCCAGCAGTTTAATGGACTATGGCTACACCTTC
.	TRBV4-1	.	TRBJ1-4	CASSPGGRTNEKLFF	TGCGCCAGCAGCCCCGGGGGGAGGACTAATGAAAAACTGTTTTTT
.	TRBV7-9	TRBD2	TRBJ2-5	CASSLGTSGSWGEETQYF	TGTGCCAGCAGCTTAGGGACTAGCGGGAGCTGGGGTGAAGAGACCCAGTACTTC
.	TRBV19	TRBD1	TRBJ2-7	CASSIAGTGYEQYF	TGTGCCAGTAGTATCGCCGGGACAGGCTACGAGCAGTACTTC
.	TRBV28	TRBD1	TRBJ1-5	CASSLHTGVPTPQHF	TGTGCCAGCAGTTTGCACACAGGGGTACCCACCCCCCAGCATTTT
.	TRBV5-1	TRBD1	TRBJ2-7	CASSRDRSRGEQYF	TGCGCCAGCAGCCGGGACAGGAGTAGGGGCGAGCAGTACTTC
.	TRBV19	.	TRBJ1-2	CARGVAYGYTF	TGTGCCAGAGGGGTAGCCTATGGCTACACCTTC
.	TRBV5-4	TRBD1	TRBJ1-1	CASSSGQGPEAFF	TGTGCCAGCAGCTCGGGACAGGGACCTGAAGCTTTCTTT
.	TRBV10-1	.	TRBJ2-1	CASSESGITNEQFF	TGCGCCAGCAGTGAGTCGGGAATTACCAATGAGCAGTTCTTC
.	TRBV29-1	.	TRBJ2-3	CSAMGDPTDLQYF	TGCAGCGCGATGGGGGACCCGACGGACTTGCAGTATTTT
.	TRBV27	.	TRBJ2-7	CASSFGTGYEQYF	TGTGCCAGCAGTTTCGGGACTGGATACGAGCAGTACTTC
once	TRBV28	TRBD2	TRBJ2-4	CASSLASGRTWGAKNIQYF	TGTGCCAGCAGTCTAGCTAGCGGGAGAACCTGGGGGGCCAAAAACATTCAGTACTTC
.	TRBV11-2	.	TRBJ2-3	CASSSLSGTIDTQYF	TGTGCCAGCAGCTCCCTATCGGGGACGATAGATACGCAGTATTTT
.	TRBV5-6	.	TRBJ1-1	CASSVAQASGAFF	TGTGCCAGCAGTGTTGCACAGGCCTCAGGGGCTTTCTTT
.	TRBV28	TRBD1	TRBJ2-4	CASSLTWGQGPKNIQYF	TGTGCCAGCAGTTTAACGTGGGGACAGGGTCCCAAAAACATTCAGTACTTC
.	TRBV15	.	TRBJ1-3	CATSRDIGPGNTIYF	TGTGCCACCAGCAGAGATATAGGGCCTGGAAACACCATATATTTT
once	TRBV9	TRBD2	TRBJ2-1	CASSVVSSGGEQFF	TGTGCCAGCAGCGTAGTAAGTAGCGGGGGTGAGCAGTTCTTC
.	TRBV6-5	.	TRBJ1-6	CASSSRRILHSPLHF	TGTGCCAGCAGTTCCCGACGGATCCTCCATTCACCCCTCCACTTT
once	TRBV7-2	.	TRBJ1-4	CASSATKGEREKLFF	TGTGCCAGCAGTGCTACCAAGGGGGAAAGGGAAAAACTGTTTTTT
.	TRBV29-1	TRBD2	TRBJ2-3	CSVPSGAGGGTDTQYF	TGCAGCGTTCCTAGCGGGGCTGGTGGGGGCACAGATACGCAGTATTTT
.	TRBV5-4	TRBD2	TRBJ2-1	CASSLKGWSSGNREQFF	TGTGCCAGCAGCTTGAAGGGTTGGTCTAGCGGTAATAGGGAGCAGTTCTTC
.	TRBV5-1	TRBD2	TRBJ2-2	CASSFLAGAPGGELFF	TGCGCCAGCAGCTTCCTAGCGGGAGCTCCTGGGGGGGAGCTGTTTTTT
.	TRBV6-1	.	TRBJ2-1	CASMLAPRDEQFF	TGTGCCAGCATGTTAGCGCCCCGCGATGAGCAGTTCTTC
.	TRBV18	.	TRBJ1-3	CASSPKPGSSGNTIYF	TGTGCCAGCTCACCAAAGCCAGGGAGCTCTGGAAACACCATATATTTT
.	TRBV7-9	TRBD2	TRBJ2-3	CASRFSLVAGTTDTQYF	TGTGCCAGCAGATTTTCATTAGTAGCGGGGACCACAGATACGCAGTATTTT
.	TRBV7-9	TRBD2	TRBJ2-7	CASSLSLAGDYEQYF	TGTGCCAGCAGCTTGTCGCTAGCGGGAGATTACGAGCAGTACTTC
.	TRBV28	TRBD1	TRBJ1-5	CASSSRGTGGYQPQHF	TGTGCCAGCAGTTCCAGGGGGACAGGCGGGTATCAGCCCCAGCATTTT
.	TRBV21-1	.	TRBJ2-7	CASSRMGQLIEQYF	TGTGCCAGCAGCAGGATGGGACAGCTTATCGAGCAGTACTTC
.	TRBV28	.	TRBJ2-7	CASTSTYEQYF	TGTGCCAGCACCTCCACCTACGAGCAGTACTTC
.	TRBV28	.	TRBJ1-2	CASSLSTGINGYTF	TGTGCCAGCAGTTTATCCACAGGGATCAATGGCTACACCTTC
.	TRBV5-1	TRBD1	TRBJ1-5	CASSFTGEDQPQHF	TGCGCCAGCAGCTTTACAGGGGAGGATCAGCCCCAGCATTTT
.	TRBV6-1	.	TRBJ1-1	CASILLGVMNTEAFF	TGTGCCAGCATCCTGCTCGGGGTTATGAACACTGAAGCTTTCTTT
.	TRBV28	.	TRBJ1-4	CASRDEKLFF	TGTGCCAGCAGGGATGAAAAACTGTTTTTT
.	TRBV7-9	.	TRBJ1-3	CATSGGSSGNTIYF	TGTGCCACCTCGGGCGGTAGCTCTGGAAACACCATATATTTT
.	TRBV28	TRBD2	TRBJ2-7	CASSSPLAGEYF	TGTGCCAGCAGTTCTCCCCTAGCGGGGGAGTACTTC
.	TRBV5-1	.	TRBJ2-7	CASSLGVRPRDSYEQYF	TGCGCCAGCAGCTTGGGGGTCCGACCGAGGGACTCCTACGAGCAGTACTTC
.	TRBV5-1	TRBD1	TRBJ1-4	CASSPAETGNEKLFF	TGCGCCAGCAGCCCGGCCGAGACAGGGAATGAAAAACTGTTTTTT
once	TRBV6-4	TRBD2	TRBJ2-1	CASSAAIAGGPYNEQFF	TGTGCCAGCAGTGCAGCAATAGCGGGAGGGCCTTACAATGAGCAGTTCTTC
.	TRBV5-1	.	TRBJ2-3	CASSLGLDYFTDTQYF	TGCGCCAGCAGCTTGGGGCTAGACTATTTCACAGATACGCAGTATTTT
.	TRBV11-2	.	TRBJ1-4	CASRESGTKDEKLFF	TGTGCCAGCAGGGAAAGCGGGACCAAAGATGAAAAACTGTTTTTT
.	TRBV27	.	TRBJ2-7	CASRPTGRSESKYF	TGTGCCAGCAGACCTACGGGACGATCCGAGTCGAAGTACTTC
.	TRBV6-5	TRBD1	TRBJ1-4	CASSFDRGNNEKLFF	TGTGCCAGCAGTTTCGACAGGGGGAATAATGAAAAACTGTTTTTT
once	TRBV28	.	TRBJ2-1	CASSFMPSVLPYNEQFF	TGTGCCAGCAGTTTTATGCCTAGCGTATTACCCTACAATGAGCAGTTCTTC
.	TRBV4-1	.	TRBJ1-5	CASSQRTAPNQPQHF	TGCGCCAGCAGCCAAAGGACAGCCCCGAATCAGCCCCAGCATTTT
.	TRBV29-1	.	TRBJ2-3	CSVEGDSTDTQYF	TGCAGCGTTGAAGGTGATTCGACAGATACGCAGTATTTT